One sample yielded the 28 T cell receptor beta chains listed below, sequenced in a study of OX40 agonist ivuxolimab in advanced cancers. Sequencing used immunoSEQ multiplex PCR; TCRdb keeps in-frame clones, though not all of them. The sample lists about 90,000 clones; 85% to 90% were seen once. Here the sequenced sample was CD4+ or CD8+ T cells sorted from blood, taken in a trial of the OX40 agonist ivuxolimab. Receptor source: an adult with an advanced solid tumor such as melanoma, head and neck, liver or kidney cancer.

V is TRBV5-1 and J is TRBJ1-4; D remains ambiguous. Trimming took 0 bases from V and 3 from J, leaving 18 bases between them. The CDR3 totals 18 residues. Germline V gene data show CDR1 as SGHRS and CDR2 as YFSETQ. CDR3 amino acids: CASSLAPGEGPANEKLFF. In DNA, the CDR3 is TGCGCCAGCAGCTTGGCCCCCGGGGAGGGCCCCGCTAATGAAAAACTGTTTTTT.

The chain recombines TRBV27 with TRBJ2-7, with D unclear. Trimming cost V 3 bases and J 6 bases, with 12 bases left between them. CDR1 and CDR2 from the germline V gene are MNHEY and SMNVEV (reference sequence). The CDR3 is 13 residues long. CDR3 sequence (DNA): TGTGCCAGCAGTTTGGGCCGGTCTAGCGAGCAGTACTTC. Translation: CASSLGRSSEQYF.

The rearrangement joins TRBV28 to TRBJ2-7; D is perhaps TRBD2 (7 bases). Between the trimmed V and J ends, which lost 5 bases and 4 bases, there was a span of 15 bases. The CDR3 has 14 residues. Germline V gene lookup returns CDR1 MDHEN and CDR2 SYDVKM. CDR3 DNA: TGTGCCAGCAGTCTTATGGGAGGGGGGTACGAGCAGTACTTC. This gives the protein CASSLMGGGYEQYF. The entire variable domain, with the rest obtained from reference TRBV28 and TRBJ2-7, is as follows: DVKVTQSSRYLVKRTGEKVFLECVQDMDHENMFWYRQDPGLGLRLIYFSYDVKMKEKGDIPEGYSVSREKKERFSLILESASTNQTSMYLCASSLMGGGYEQYFGPGTRLTVT.

Notes on this clone: One end of the junction varies from germline; a read error may be responsible. The chain carries TRBV2 and TRBJ2-5; D is uncertain. The tail of the sequence fits TRBJ2-7 better, so the J call may be wrong. CDR1 is SNHLY and CDR2 is FYNNEI in the germline V gene. The CDR3 loop spans 11 amino acids. The CDR3 spells CATSDGYEQYF. In DNA form, the CDR3 reads TGTGCCACCAGTGATGGTTACGAGCAGTACTTC.

The rearrangement joins TRBV10-2 to TRBJ1-5, with D unclear. The germline gives CDR1 WSHSY, CDR2 SAAADI. V dropped 2 bases and J dropped 9 bases, with 11 bases sitting between them. The CDR3 length is 13 residues. The chain's CDR3 is CASSEALTLPQHF. The CDR3 bases are TGCGCCAGCAGTGAGGCCCTGACTTTGCCCCAGCATTTT.

The chain couples TRBV2 to TRBJ1-5; D not certain. The CDR3 has 12 amino acids. Per the germline V gene, CDR1 is SNHLY and CDR2 is FYNNEI. V lost 3 bases and J 8 bases, leaving 8 bases between the germline ends. CDR3 in DNA: TGTGCCAGCAGTGACCCCCGAAAGCCCCAGCATTTT. Amino acid sequence: CASSDPRKPQHF.

This clone appeared once. J is TRBJ2-5 and V is TRBV5-4; 9 nucleotides align to TRBD2. CDR1 and CDR2 (germline): SGHNT, YYREEE (reference sequence). This CDR3 is built from 15 residues. Trimming at V came to 1 base and at J to 5 bases, leaving 6 bases not matched to a gene. The CDR3 DNA reads TGTGCCAGCAGCTTGTTGTTAGCGGGAGCGGAGACCCAGTACTTC. Translating it yields CASSLLLAGAETQYF.

The table lists this clone with a count of one. The CDR3 is CASSPGTGYEQYF. CDR3 in DNA: TGTGCCAGCAGCCCCGGGACAGGCTACGAGCAGTACTTC. V gene TRBV6-5 combines with J gene TRBJ2-7; 8 bases are shared with TRBD1. The V gene's germline CDR1 is MNHEY and CDR2 SVGAGI. CDR3 length equals 13 residues. With V trimmed by 6 bases and J by 3 bases, 4 bases remained unmatched.

The rearrangement uses TRBV2 and TRBJ1-2, with 9 nucleotides matching TRBD1. The length of the CDR3 is 15 residues. Looked up from germline, CDR1 is SNHLY and CDR2 is FYNNEI. V trimming: 6 bases; J trimming: 4 bases; junction bases outside the gene matches: 9. In DNA, the CDR3 is TGTGCCAGCAGGCCCGGGACAGGGCGCCCCTATGGCTACACCTTC. Protein sequence: CASRPGTGRPYGYTF.

This sequence joins TRBV11-3 and TRBJ2-3; TRBD2 matches 8 bases. From germline, CDR1 is SGHNT and CDR2 YENEEA. The CDR3 is made up of 20 amino acids. With V trimmed by 1 base and J by 0 bases, 15 bases remained unmatched. CDR3 bases: TGTGCCAGCAGCTTAGGGAGGGGCGTTAGCGGGAAGAAAAGCACAGATACGCAGTATTTT. Protein: CASSLGRGVSGKKSTDTQYF.

This clone showed up just a few times. The V gene is TRBV7-3, the J gene TRBJ2-2; D remains ambiguous. CDR1 is SGHTA and CDR2 is FQGTGA in the germline V gene. V lost 1 base to trimming and J lost 3 bases, with 6 bases between them. CDR3 length: 14 amino acids. The CDR3 DNA reads TGTGCCAGCAGCTTAAGTCTAGACACCGGGGAGCTGTTTTTT. It is translated as CASSLSLDTGELFF.

V usage is TRBV6-1 and J usage is TRBJ2-3, with TRBD2 matching over 7 bases. The V and J ends lost 7 bases and 2 bases, in that order; junction bases with no gene match: 9. This CDR3 has 15 residues. CDR1 is MNHNS, CDR2 SASEGT, per germline. The CDR3 region is CASTGRDGNTDTQYF. Written as DNA, the CDR3 is TGTGCCAGCACAGGGAGGGACGGAAACACAGATACGCAGTATTTT.

The chain has TRBV14 and TRBJ2-7, with TRBD2 as a possible D gene (5 bases). The CDR3 covers 16 residues. Trimming took off 0 bases at V and 0 bases at J, with 12 bases between the two ends. Germline V CDR1 and CDR2: SGHDN, FVKESK. The CDR3 here is CASSQDLPTSSYEQYF. For the CDR3, the DNA is TGTGCCAGCAGCCAAGACTTGCCAACTAGCTCCTACGAGCAGTACTTC. Based on the CDR3 plus reference TRBV14 and TRBJ2-7, the full variable domain is EAGVTQFPSHSVIEKGQTVTLRCDPISGHDNLYWYRRVMGKEIKFLLHFVKESKQDESGMPNNRFLAERTGGTYSTLKVQPAELEDSGVYFCASSQDLPTSSYEQYFGPGTRLTVT.

J is TRBJ1-5 and V is TRBV5-5; D remains unclear. There are 13 residues in the CDR3. Germline lookup yields CDR1 SGHKS and CDR2 YYEKEE (reference sequence). Trimming removed 3 bases at V and 7 bases at J, with 11 bases between. CDR3 in amino acids: CASSSGRFQPQHF. As DNA, the CDR3 is TGTGCCAGCAGCTCTGGAAGGTTCCAGCCCCAGCATTTT. The whole variable domain, filled in from reference TRBV5-5 and TRBJ1-5, reads DAGVTQSPTHLIKTRGQQVTLRCSPISGHKSVSWYQQVLGQGPQFIFQYYEKEERGRGNFPDRFSARQFPNYSSELNVNALLLGDSALYLCASSSGRFQPQHFGDGTRLSIL.

Worth noting for this clone: An end of the junction does not agree with germline; a read error may underlie this. The CDR3 here is CASSPADWYQETQYF. For the CDR3, the DNA is TGTGCTAGCAGCCCTGCGGATTGGTACCAAGAGACCCAGTACTTC. The rearrangement uses TRBV7-7 and TRBJ2-5, with D unresolved. The CDR3 is made up of 15 amino acids. Germline V CDR1 and CDR2: SSHAT, FNYEAQ (reference sequence).

The J gene is TRBJ1-4, the V gene TRBV5-1; TRBD1 agrees at 7 bases. CDR1 and CDR2 (germline): SGHRS, YFSETQ. The CDR3 contains 15 residues. J was trimmed by 7 bases and V by 0 bases; bases with no gene match: 6. The CDR3 loop reads CASSLARGRGEKLFF. CDR3 in DNA: TGCGCCAGCAGCTTGGCCAGGGGGAGAGGTGAAAAACTGTTTTTT.

This rearrangement joins TRBV11-3 to TRBJ2-7, with D possibly being TRBD2 (6 bases). Looked up from germline, CDR1 is SGHNT and CDR2 is YENEEA. This CDR3 has 15 amino acids. Trimming shortened V by 1 base and J by 0 bases, and 10 bases separated the two germline ends. This CDR3 reads CASSLAGDISYEQYF. The CDR3 bases are TGTGCCAGCAGCTTAGCGGGAGATATCTCCTACGAGCAGTACTTC.

Note on this clone: Distinct nucleotide sequences in the sample also encode this CDR3. The genes are TRBV5-1 and TRBJ1-4; no clear D gene. The CDR3 extends over 13 amino acids. Per the germline V gene, CDR1 is SGHRS and CDR2 is YFSETQ. The germline V and J ends were trimmed by 4 bases and 8 bases, with 12 bases remaining between them. The CDR3 loop reads CASSPRLGEKLFF. For the CDR3, the DNA is TGCGCCAGCAGCCCTAGGCTGGGAGAAAAACTGTTTTTT.

J is TRBJ2-7 and V is TRBV11-2; 8 bases are shared with TRBD2. Germline CDR1 and CDR2: SGHAT and FQNNGV. The ends lost 5 bases at V and 3 bases at J; junction bases unmatched: 3. This CDR3 spans 13 amino acids. In nucleotides, the CDR3 is TGTGCCAGCAGCCCGACTAGCGTCTACGAGCAGTACTTC. Translated: CASSPTSVYEQYF. The whole variable domain, filled in from reference TRBV11-2 and TRBJ2-7, reads EAGVAQSPRYKIIEKRQSVAFWCNPISGHATLYWYQQILGQGPKLLIQFQNNGVVDDSQLPKDRFSAERLKGVDSTLKIQPAKLEDSAVYLCASSPTSVYEQYFGPGTRLTVT.

V is TRBV7-3 and J is TRBJ2-3, with 8 bases fitting TRBD2. The germline gives CDR1 SGHTA, CDR2 FQGTGA. The trim removed 2 bases at V and 3 bases at J, leaving 10 bases unmatched. The length of the CDR3 is 17 residues. The chain's CDR3 is CASSLVSSGRVTDTQYF. Here the CDR3 DNA reads TGTGCCAGCAGCTTAGTTTCCAGCGGGAGAGTAACAGATACGCAGTATTTT. The whole variable domain, filled in from reference TRBV7-3 and TRBJ2-3, reads GAGVSQTPSNKVTEKGKYVELRCDPISGHTALYWYRQSLGQGPEFLIYFQGTGAADDSGLPNDRFFAVRPEGSVSTLKIQRTERGDSAVYLCASSLVSSGRVTDTQYFGPGTRLTVL.

The chain joins TRBV5-5 to TRBJ2-6; a possible D gene is TRBD1 (6 bases). Trimming removed 4 bases from V and 0 bases from J, with 20 bases in between. Germline CDR1 reads SGHKS; CDR2 reads YYEKEE (reference sequence). The CDR3 covers 19 residues. CDR3 nucleotides: TGTGCCAGCAGCCCGGTCTGGGGGCAGGGGAGCTCTGGGGCCAACGTCCTGACTTTC. Amino acids: CASSPVWGQGSSGANVLTF.

The chain is built from TRBV7-9 and TRBJ2-7, with a weak D call TRBD1 (6 bases). V was pared by 3 bases and J by 2 bases, with 14 bases between. The germline CDR1 and CDR2 sequences are SEHNR and FQNEAQ (reference sequence). The CDR3 runs to 15 residues. The CDR3 DNA is TGTGCCAGCAGCTTCAAGGACAGTTACGCCTACGAGCAGTACTTC. Encoded protein: CASSFKDSYAYEQYF.

The J gene is TRBJ2-7, the V gene TRBV18; the D gene is possibly TRBD2 (5 bases). Germline CDR1 is KGHSH and CDR2 is LQKENI. Between the trimmed V and J ends, which lost 6 bases and 2 bases, there was a span of 14 bases. CDR3 length: 14 residues. This chain's CDR3 is CASSPPGSPYEQYF. The CDR3 region has the DNA TGTGCCAGCTCCCCCCCGGGGAGTCCCTACGAGCAGTACTTC.

The rearrangement uses TRBV4-1 and TRBJ1-2; D not certain. CDR1 and CDR2 from the germline V gene are MGHRA and YSYEKL. The CDR3 consists of 18 residues. Trimming left V 0 bases short and J 2 bases short, with 19 bases between. CDR3 coding DNA: TGCGCCAGCAGCCAAGAGCGAGCAGACGCTACTGTAAACTATGGCTACACCTTC. It codes for CASSQERADATVNYGYTF.

J is TRBJ2-1 and V is TRBV6-1; TRBD1 matches 7 bases. Germline CDR1 reads MNHNS; CDR2 reads SASEGT. Unmatched junction bases numbered 6, after V lost 5 bases and J lost 2 bases. The length of the CDR3 is 15 residues. This CDR3 reads CASSSDRVPYNEQFF. Here the CDR3 DNA reads TGTGCCAGCAGTTCTGACAGGGTACCCTACAATGAGCAGTTCTTC.

This clone was detected once. The rearrangement links TRBV13 to TRBJ2-7, with D perhaps being TRBD1 or TRBD2 (5 bases each). V gave up 6 bases and J gave up 5 bases, with 20 bases separating them. CDR1 PRHDT and CDR2 FYEKMQ come from the germline V gene (reference sequence). The CDR3 runs 15 residues. The CDR3 sequence is CASSFSAGGVDEQYF. CDR3 in DNA: TGTGCCAGCAGTTTCTCGGCTGGGGGAGTGGACGAGCAGTACTTC.

The rearrangement links TRBV6-1 to TRBJ2-7, with 7 bases that match TRBD2. The J segment lost 3 bases and the V segment lost 5 bases, leaving 4 bases of the junction unmatched. CDR3 size: 13 residues. Germline V gene sequence: CDR1 MNHNS, CDR2 SASEGT. The CDR3, as DNA: TGTGCCAGCAGTCCGGGACTACTCTACGAGCAGTACTTC. Protein sequence: CASSPGLLYEQYF.

The chain uses TRBV6-5 and TRBJ2-7, with D possibly TRBD1 on 7 matching bases. V gave up 0 bases and J gave up 2 bases, with 14 bases separating them. The CDR3 contains 16 residues. Germline CDR1 and CDR2: MNHEY and SVGAGI. CDR3: CASSYSGQGGPYEQYF. CDR3 nucleotides: TGTGCCAGCAGTTACTCGGGGCAGGGGGGCCCCTACGAGCAGTACTTC.